This paragraph covers one TCR beta chain sequence. Distinct nucleotide sequences in the sample also encode this CDR3. Sequenced by immunoSEQ multiplex PCR; TCRdb stores in-frame clones only, minus some. The table has millions of clones, about 95% seen once. This CDR3 has 14 residues. With 0 bases clipped from V and 5 bases from J, the junction kept 3 bases outside the gene matches. Germline V gene lookup returns CDR1 MNHEY and CDR2 SVGAGI. This entry is derived from a study of shared clonotypes between healthy human individuals. As defined, naive CD8 cells were CD45RO-negative and positively selected for CCR7, with terminally differentiated effector memory CD45RA+ cells excluded.

This chain uses TRBV6-5 with TRBJ2-5; 7 bases fit TRBD1. This receptor was obtained from a man between 18 and 29 years old in good health. Material for sequencing was naive CD8+ T cells sorted from blood. The CDR3: CASSYSGGGETQYF. The CDR3 nucleotides read TGTGCCAGCAGTTACTCAGGGGGCGGCGAGACCCAGTACTTC.